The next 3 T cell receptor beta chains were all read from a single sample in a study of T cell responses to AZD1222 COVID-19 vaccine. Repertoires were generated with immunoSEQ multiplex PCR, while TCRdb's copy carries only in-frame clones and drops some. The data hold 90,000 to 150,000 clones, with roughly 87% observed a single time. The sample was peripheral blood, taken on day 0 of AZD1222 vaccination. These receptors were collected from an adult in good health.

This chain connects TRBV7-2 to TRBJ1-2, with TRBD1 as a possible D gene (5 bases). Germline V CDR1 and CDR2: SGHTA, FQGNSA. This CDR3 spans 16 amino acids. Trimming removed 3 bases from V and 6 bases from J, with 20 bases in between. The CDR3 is CASSFFQGKGYHGYTF. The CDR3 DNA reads TGTGCCAGCAGCTTCTTTCAAGGGAAGGGGTACCATGGCTACACCTTC.

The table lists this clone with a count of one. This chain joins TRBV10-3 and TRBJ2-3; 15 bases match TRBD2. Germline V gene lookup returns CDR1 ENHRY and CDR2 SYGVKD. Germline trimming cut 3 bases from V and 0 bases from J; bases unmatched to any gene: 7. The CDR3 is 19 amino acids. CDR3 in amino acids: CAISETGTSGGISTDTQYF. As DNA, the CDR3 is TGTGCCATCAGTGAAACCGGGACTAGCGGGGGGATAAGCACAGATACGCAGTATTTT.

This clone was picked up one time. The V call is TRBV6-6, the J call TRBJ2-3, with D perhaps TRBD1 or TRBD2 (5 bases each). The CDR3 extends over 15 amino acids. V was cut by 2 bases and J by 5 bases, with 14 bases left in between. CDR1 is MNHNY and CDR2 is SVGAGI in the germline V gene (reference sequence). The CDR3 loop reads CASSYGASSRDTQYF. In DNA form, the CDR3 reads TGTGCCAGCAGTTACGGGGCTAGCTCCAGAGATACGCAGTATTTT.